This TCR beta chain was recorded in a study of CD8+CD57+ T cells in acquired aplastic anemia. About the research overall: The mean DNA yield obtained from sorted CD4+ and CD8+ cells came to about 3.2 ug. Study-level points and caveats: Fewer than 30 CD8+ CDR3 sequences were shared between patients and controls. Between patients and controls, CD8+ Simpson's diversity did not vary significantly.

The germline gives CDR1 DFQATT, CDR2 SNEGSKA (reference sequence). The germline V and J ends were trimmed by 3 bases and 1 base, with 12 bases remaining between them. The CDR3 spans 14 residues. This clonotype appeared many times. Its specificity is unknown. Genomic DNA was employed as the template in profiling TCR beta VDJ and CDR3. MiXCR, run by TCRdb on the reads, gives a single entry per CDR3 protein. Of around 170,000 distinct CDR3 sequences in the sample, under 75% were seen once. The chain combines TRBV20-1 with TRBJ1-1, with unresolved D. The clonotype originates from a human donor in good health. The specimen was sorted CD4+, CD8+, or CD8+CD57+ T cells (not recorded which) from PBMCs. This CDR3 reads CSASISGWNTEAFF. The CDR3 nucleotides read TGCAGTGCTAGTATCTCCGGCTGGAACACTGAAGCTTTCTTT.